The T cell receptor (beta chain) described here comes from a study of shared clonotypes between healthy human individuals. Whole-study context: Contributing individuals were a couple of females and a few males aged 18 to 49. General study results and limits: Generation probabilities were higher for clonotypes shared across all four sorted-subset donors than for unshared ones.

The CDR3 totals 15 residues. Germline V CDR1 and CDR2: MNHNS, SASEGT. V was trimmed by 3 bases and J by 1 base, leaving 12 bases between them. CD4+ cells were split into CD45RA+ naive and CD45RA-negative memory subsets. The assay used deep level. The protocol was immunoSEQ multiplex PCR, while the TCRdb copy is restricted to in-frame clones and leaves out a portion. The sample holds roughly 2.2 million clones, approximately 93% seen once. Comments on this clone: Its antigen remains unknown.

The sample was naive CD4+ T cells from PBMCs. Subset specified: CD45RA+ positively selected. The sequence derives from a man aged 18 to 30 in good health. Some clones in this sample may be carry-over from other donors' samples. This chain uses TRBV6-1 with TRBJ1-1; possibly TRBD1 for D (5 bases). CDR3 region: CASSDPLTGNTEAFF. Written as DNA, the CDR3 is TGTGCCAGCAGTGACCCACTTACAGGGAACACTGAAGCTTTCTTT.